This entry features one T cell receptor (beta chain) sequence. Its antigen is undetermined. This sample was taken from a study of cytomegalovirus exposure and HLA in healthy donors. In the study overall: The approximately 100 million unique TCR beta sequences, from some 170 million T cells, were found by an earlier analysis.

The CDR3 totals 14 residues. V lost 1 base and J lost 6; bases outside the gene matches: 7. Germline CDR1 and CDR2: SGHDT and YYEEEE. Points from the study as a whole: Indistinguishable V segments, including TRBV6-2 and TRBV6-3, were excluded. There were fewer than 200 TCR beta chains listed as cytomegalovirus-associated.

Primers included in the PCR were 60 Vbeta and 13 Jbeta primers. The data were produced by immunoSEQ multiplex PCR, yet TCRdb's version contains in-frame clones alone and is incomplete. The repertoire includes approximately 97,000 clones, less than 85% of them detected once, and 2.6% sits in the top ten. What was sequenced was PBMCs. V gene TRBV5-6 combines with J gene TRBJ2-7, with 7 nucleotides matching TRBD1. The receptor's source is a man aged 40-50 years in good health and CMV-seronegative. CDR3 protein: CASSLPDRDGEQYF. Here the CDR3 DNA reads TGTGCCAGCAGCTTGCCCGACAGGGACGGCGAGCAGTACTTC.